The 23 T cell receptor beta chains below all came from one sample that was sequenced in a study of regulatory and conventional T cells in RAG deficiency. The sorted conventional CD4+ T cells were CD25-low and CD127-high, with genomic DNA sequenced. Sequenced by immunoSEQ multiplex PCR; TCRdb stores in-frame clones only, minus some. The table has 34,000 or so clones, about 75% seen once. This same sample was also part of a study on regulatory T cells. This second study notes: The PCR used 52 TRBV and 13 TRBJ primers.

The sequencing sample was made of CD4+ effector T cells sorted from blood. The receptor source for this set is a human donor in good health.

This clone has more than one count but fewer than ten. This sequence joins TRBV5-1 and TRBJ1-4; D is unresolved. V was pared by 4 bases and J by 0 bases, with 10 bases between. This CDR3 is 15 amino acids long. In germline, CDR1 is SGHRS, CDR2 YFSETQ. The CDR3 is CASSLREATNEKLFF. DNA for the CDR3: TGCGCCAGCAGCCTTAGGGAGGCAACTAATGAAAAACTGTTTTTT.

The V call is TRBV6-1, the J call TRBJ1-5; 9 bases align to TRBD1. Germline V gene lookup returns CDR1 MNHNS and CDR2 SASEGT. CDR3 length: 18 residues. J was trimmed by 4 bases and V by 1 base; bases with no gene match: 11. The DNA of the CDR3 is TGTGCCAGCAGTGAAGTCTATGGGCCCGACAGGGGGAATCAGCCCCAGCATTTT. Translated: CASSEVYGPDRGNQPQHF.

This rearrangement joins TRBV5-6 to TRBJ2-1; D tentatively reads TRBD1 or TRBD2 (5 bases each). The V gene lost 2 bases and the J gene lost 2 bases, with 17 bases spanning the gap. Germline V gene data show CDR1 as SGHDT and CDR2 as YYEEEE. This CDR3 has 17 amino acids. CDR3 in DNA: TGTGCCAGCAGCTTTAAGGCAAGGGACCCGACCTACAATGAGCAGTTCTTC. Translating it yields CASSFKARDPTYNEQFF. Full variable domain (remainder filled in from reference TRBV5-6 and TRBJ2-1): DAGVTQSPTHLIKTRGQQVTLRCSPKSGHDTVSWYQQALGQGPQFIFQYYEEEERQRGNFPDRFSGHQFPNYSSELNVNALLLGDSALYLCASSFKARDPTYNEQFFGPGTRLTVL.

The chain joins TRBV18 to TRBJ2-3, with TRBD2 matching over 10 bases. The J segment lost 0 bases and the V segment lost 2 bases, leaving 11 bases of the junction unmatched. This CDR3 has 19 amino acids. Germline V CDR1 and CDR2: KGHSH, LQKENI. This chain's CDR3 is CASSPTSGAPKKSTDTQYF. The CDR3 region has the DNA TGTGCCAGCTCACCAACTAGCGGGGCTCCGAAGAAAAGCACAGATACGCAGTATTTT.

This chain joins TRBV5-1 and TRBJ2-3, with D unresolved. V was pared by 1 base and J by 2 bases, with 8 bases between. The CDR3 contains 14 residues. Germline CDR1 and CDR2: SGHRS and YFSETQ. The CDR3 DNA reads TGCGCCAGCAGCTTGCTCCCAGACACAGATACGCAGTATTTT. It is translated as CASSLLPDTDTQYF. Variable domain in full (rest from reference TRBV5-1 and TRBJ2-3): KAGVTQTPRYLIKTRGQQVTLSCSPISGHRSVSWYQQTPGQGLQFLFEYFSETQRNKGNFPGRFSGRQFSNSRSEMNVSTLELGDSALYLCASSLLPDTDTQYFGPGTRLTVL.

V gene TRBV15 combines with J gene TRBJ1-1, with a possible D match to TRBD1 (6 bases). Germline CDR1 reads LNHNV; CDR2 reads YYDKDF (reference sequence). The V end was cut by 5 bases, the J end by 1 base, with 14 bases between. The CDR3 sequence is 15 residues long. CDR3 sequence: CATSYRIQGNTEAFF. CDR3 bases: TGTGCCACCAGCTATAGAATACAGGGGAACACTGAAGCTTTCTTT. Looking up the rest from reference TRBV15 and TRBJ1-1 gives the full variable domain: DAMVIQNPRYQVTQFGKPVTLSCSQTLNHNVMYWYQQKSSQAPKLLFHYYDKDFNNEADTPDNFQSRRPNTSFCFLDIRSPGLGDTAMYLCATSYRIQGNTEAFFGQGTRLTVV.

The chain recombines TRBV6-5 with TRBJ1-5; D gene uncertain. V lost 2 bases and J lost 9, with 14 bases in between. CDR1 and CDR2 (germline): MNHEY, SVGAGI. The CDR3 is made up of 14 amino acids. The CDR3 loop is CASSYTHTLRPQHF. CDR3 DNA: TGTGCCAGCAGTTACACCCATACCCTGCGGCCCCAGCATTTT.

This chain's CDR3 is CASRRTASMNTEAFF. The CDR3 nucleotides are TGCGCCAGCAGGAGGACAGCTAGCATGAACACTGAAGCTTTCTTT. V usage is TRBV5-1 and J usage is TRBJ1-1; maybe TRBD1 (6 bases). The CDR3 covers 15 residues. Trimming removed 5 bases at V and 0 bases at J, with 14 bases between. Per germline, CDR1 SGHRS and CDR2 YFSETQ.

This clone has only a few counts. The chain uses TRBV5-4 and TRBJ1-5; D unresolved. V gave up 9 bases and J gave up 9 bases, with 10 bases separating them. Germline CDR1 is SGHNT and CDR2 is YYREEE (reference sequence). The CDR3 extends over 10 amino acids. The CDR3 is CATSGWPQHF. The DNA for the CDR3 is TGTGCCACCTCCGGGTGGCCCCAGCATTTT.

The chain combines TRBV27 with TRBJ1-1, with a tentative D call TRBD1 (6 bases). The ends were cut back, 11 bases at V and 3 bases at J, with 19 bases in the middle. Germline V gene lookup returns CDR1 MNHEY and CDR2 SMNVEV (reference sequence). This CDR3 spans 14 amino acids. This CDR3 is CAGLQGDGDTEAFF. The CDR3 DNA reads TGTGCCGGATTACAGGGAGATGGAGACACTGAAGCTTTCTTT.

This clone was picked up a small number of times. The chain has TRBV5-1 and TRBJ1-1; 8 bases map to TRBD1. CDR1 and CDR2 (germline): SGHRS, YFSETQ. There are 14 residues in the CDR3. J gave up 4 bases and V 4 bases, and 6 bases lay outside the gene matches. CDR3 bases: TGCGCCAGCAGCCCCAACAGGGGGAGCACTGAAGCTTTCTTT. Its protein is CASSPNRGSTEAFF.

The chain employs TRBV6-5 and TRBJ2-7, with 8 bases fitting TRBD1. Trimming cost V 7 bases and J 5 bases; bases outside gene matches: 7. The CDR3 length is 13 residues. Looked up from germline, CDR1 is MNHEY and CDR2 is SVGAGI. CDR3 region: CASTDDRGHEQYF. CDR3 DNA: TGTGCCAGCACCGACGACAGGGGCCACGAGCAGTACTTC.

This CDR3 reads CASSFSGSGGYTF. The DNA for the CDR3 is TGTGCCAGCAGTTTTTCCGGGTCAGGTGGCTACACCTTC. V gene TRBV28 combines with J gene TRBJ1-2; no reliable D call. CDR3 length: 13 residues. The germline V gene has CDR1 MDHEN and CDR2 SYDVKM. V lost 3 bases and J lost 7, with 12 bases in between.

CDR3 sequence: CASSYGSGSRPYTF. The DNA for the CDR3 is TGTGCCAGCAGTTACGGATCCGGGAGCAGACCCTACACCTTC. The J gene is TRBJ1-2, the V gene TRBV6-5, with unresolved D. The germline V gene has CDR1 MNHEY and CDR2 SVGAGI. V was trimmed by 2 bases and J by 10 bases, leaving 17 bases between them. This CDR3 is built from 14 residues.

The chain joins TRBV18 to TRBJ2-6; D is undetermined. CDR3 length equals 16 residues. Germline V CDR1 and CDR2: KGHSH, LQKENI. Between the trimmed V and J ends, which lost 0 bases and 1 base, there was a span of 7 bases. This chain's CDR3 is CASSPPTLSGANVLTF. CDR3 sequence (DNA): TGTGCCAGCTCACCACCGACCCTTTCTGGGGCCAACGTCCTGACTTTC.

The chain combines TRBV27 with TRBJ2-2; the match to TRBD1 covers 8 bases. Germline trimming cut 2 bases from V and 3 bases from J; bases unmatched to any gene: 5. CDR3 length: 16 residues. CDR1 MNHEY and CDR2 SMNVEV come from the germline V gene (reference sequence). The CDR3 DNA reads as TGTGCCAGCAGTTTACAGGGGGCCCTCTACACCGGGGAGCTGTTTTTT. Its protein product is CASSLQGALYTGELFF.

This clone was seen just once. The chain uses TRBV10-1 and TRBJ2-5; D gene unclear. V was clipped by 0 bases and J by 4 bases, with 9 bases between them. CDR3 length: 14 residues. Germline V gene sequence: CDR1 WNHNN, CDR2 SYGVQD (reference sequence). CDR3 coding DNA: TGCGCCAGCAGTGAGTCTCTCCCCCCAGAGACCCAGTACTTC. Residues: CASSESLPPETQYF.

This clone was detected a few times. The chain joins TRBV6-1 to TRBJ2-7; 10 bases are shared with TRBD1. V trimming: 11 bases; J trimming: 4 bases; junction bases outside the gene matches: 5. Germline V CDR1 and CDR2: MNHNS, SASEGT. The CDR3 spans 12 residues. Written as DNA, the CDR3 is TGTGCCGCGGGGGACAGGGGTTACGAGCAGTACTTC. This codes for CAAGDRGYEQYF.

The chain carries TRBV29-1 and TRBJ2-1, with D unclear. This CDR3 is built from 11 residues. Germline CDR1 and CDR2: SQVTM and ANQGSEA. Trimming cost V 1 base and J 8 bases, with 6 bases left between them. The CDR3, as DNA: TGCAGCGTTGAAGCCAGTTATGAGCAGTTCTTC. It is translated as CSVEASYEQFF.

The chain couples TRBV27 to TRBJ1-5; D is uncertain. This CDR3 contains 14 residues. Between the trimmed V and J ends, which lost 2 bases and 6 bases, there was a span of 11 bases. In germline, CDR1 is MNHEY, CDR2 SMNVEV (reference sequence). Here the CDR3 reads CASSLRARGQPQHF. The CDR3 DNA reads as TGTGCCAGCAGTTTAAGGGCGAGAGGTCAGCCCCAGCATTTT.

In this sample, this clone turned up once. The chain is built from TRBV7-3 and TRBJ2-2, with 11 bases identical to TRBD1. The CDR3 is made up of 14 amino acids. CDR1 is SGHTA and CDR2 is FQGTGA in the germline V gene. V shed 5 bases, J shed 6 bases, and the junction held 2 bases outside the gene matches. CDR3 nucleotide sequence: TGTGCCAGCAGCCAGGACAGGGGGCCCGGGGAGCTGTTTTTT. Amino acid sequence: CASSQDRGPGELFF.

V gene TRBV29-1 combines with J gene TRBJ2-7; no firm D call. CDR1 is SQVTM and CDR2 is ANQGSEA in the germline V gene. The CDR3 spans 12 residues. V was trimmed by 5 bases and J by 1 base, leaving 9 bases between them. CDR3 sequence: CSVQPRSYEQYF. DNA of the CDR3: TGCAGCGTTCAACCCAGGTCCTACGAGCAGTACTTC.

The rearrangement links TRBV18 to TRBJ2-5; D is undetermined. The V end lost 5 bases, the J end lost 4 bases, and 14 bases lay between the germline ends. The CDR3 consists of 14 residues. Germline-derived CDR1 and CDR2 are KGHSH and LQKENI. CDR3 sequence (DNA): TGTGCCAGCTCAAACGATTTTGCGAGAGAGACCCAGTACTTC. It specifies CASSNDFARETQYF.